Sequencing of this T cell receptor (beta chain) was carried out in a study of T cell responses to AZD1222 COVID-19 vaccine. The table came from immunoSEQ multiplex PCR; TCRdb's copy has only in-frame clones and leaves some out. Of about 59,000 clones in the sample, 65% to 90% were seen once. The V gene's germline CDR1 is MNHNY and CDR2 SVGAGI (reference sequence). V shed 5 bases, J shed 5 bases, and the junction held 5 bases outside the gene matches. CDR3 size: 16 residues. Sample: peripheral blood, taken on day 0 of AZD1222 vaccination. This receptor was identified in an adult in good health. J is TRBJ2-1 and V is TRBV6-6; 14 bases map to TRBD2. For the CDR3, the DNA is TGTGCCAGCAGTCTGCGACTAGCGGGAGGGGACAATGAGCAGTTCTTC. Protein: CASSLRLAGGDNEQFF.